These T cell receptor beta chains were read from a single sample in a study of graft-versus-host responses after intestinal transplantation. Sequencing was performed with immunoSEQ multiplex PCR; in TCRdb, only in-frame clones are kept and a portion is missing. The sample contains roughly 120,000 clones, 90% of which appear only once. These TCRs are of unknown antigen specificity. Sequencing was performed on unstimulated CD4+ T cells sorted from spleen or lymph node cells, taken before intestinal transplant. Receptor source: a human donor who received an intestinal transplant. CDR3s include the opening cysteine and the closing phenylalanine or tryptophan. The D gene is left open where the match is weak. Clone sizes are given selectively: once, few, many, or a class where the clone is expanded.

abundance,j_gene,d_gene,v_gene,CDR3nt,CDR3aa
.,TRBJ1-4,.,TRBV2,TGTGCCAGCAGTGAAAGAGGTTTTAATGAAAAACTGTTTTTT,CASSERGFNEKLFF
.,TRBJ2-2,.,TRBV5-4,TGTGCCAGCAGCCCCCAGGGGACCATCGGGGAGCTGTTTTTT,CASSPQGTIGELFF
.,TRBJ2-7,.,TRBV28,TGTGCCAGCAGTTTAAGGACCCACCCCGCGGGCAACGAGCAGTACTTC,CASSLRTHPAGNEQYF
.,TRBJ2-6,.,TRBV19,TGTGCCAGTATCCCTACTGGGGCCAACGTCCTGACTTTC,CASIPTGANVLTF
.,TRBJ2-1,.,TRBV7-3,TGTGCCAGCAGCCTTTCAAGGGGCTCCTACAATGAGCAGTTCTTC,CASSLSRGSYNEQFF
.,TRBJ2-3,.,TRBV27,TGTGCCAGCAGTTTTTCGACCCCACTACCCACAGATACGCAGTATTTT,CASSFSTPLPTDTQYF
.,TRBJ2-1,TRBD2,TRBV30,TGTGCCTGGAGACGGGAAATAGCGGGAAACAATGAGCAGTTCTTC,CAWRREIAGNNEQFF
.,TRBJ1-5,.,TRBV7-9,TGTGCCAGCAGCCCCTCAGGGTTCAATCAGCCCCAGCATTTT,CASSPSGFNQPQHF
.,TRBJ2-3,TRBD1,TRBV6-1,TGTGCCAGCAGTGAAGCGCTGAAGACAGGGTCCACAGATACGCAGTATTTT,CASSEALKTGSTDTQYF
.,TRBJ1-6,TRBD1,TRBV7-2,TGTGCCAGCAGCTTGGACAGGGGGTATTCACCCCTCCACTTT,CASSLDRGYSPLHF
.,TRBJ1-1,.,TRBV11-2,TGTGCCAGCAGCATACAGGTGATGAACACTGAAGCTTTCTTT,CASSIQVMNTEAFF
.,TRBJ2-1,TRBD2,TRBV5-1,TGCGCCAGCAGCTTGGGATCGGGGGGGCTATTGCCGAGCTCCTACAATGAGCAGTTCTTC,CASSLGSGGLLPSSYNEQFF
.,TRBJ1-5,.,TRBV27,TGTGCCAGCAGTCTGGTAGGAGTGGGCAATCAGCCCCAGCATTTT,CASSLVGVGNQPQHF
once,TRBJ1-5,.,TRBV10-1,TGCGCCAGCAGTGCGAGCGCCAATCAGCCCCAGCATTTT,CASSASANQPQHF
.,TRBJ1-1,.,TRBV27,TGTGCCAGCAGCGTCAAAGCCTTTGCGGGCACTGAAGCTTTCTTT,CASSVKAFAGTEAFF
.,TRBJ2-1,.,TRBV6-5,TGTGCCAGCAGTTACTCGCAGCGGGCCCCCTACAATGAGCAGTTCTTC,CASSYSQRAPYNEQFF
.,TRBJ2-3,TRBD2,TRBV4-1,TGCGCCAGCAGCCACGGACTAGCGGGAGTTCCAGATACGCAGTATTTT,CASSHGLAGVPDTQYF
.,TRBJ1-2,.,TRBV6-6,TGTGCCAGCAGGAGGTCGGGGGATGGGGATGGCTACACCTTC,CASRRSGDGDGYTF
.,TRBJ1-1,TRBD1,TRBV23-1,TGCGCCAGCAGTCAATGGGACAGGGACCTGAACACTGAAGCTTTCTTT,CASSQWDRDLNTEAFF
.,TRBJ1-2,TRBD1,TRBV7-9,TGTGCCAGCAGCTGGGGAGACAGGGACGAGGGTTACTATGGCTACGCCTTC,CASSWGDRDEGYYGYAF
.,TRBJ2-6,.,TRBV5-1,TGCGCCAGCAGCTCGGGAGGACAGAACTCTGGGGCCAACGTCCTGACTTTC,CASSSGGQNSGANVLTF
.,TRBJ2-1,TRBD2,TRBV5-1,TGCGCCAGCAGCTTACTAGCGGGAGGGTACAATGAGCAGTTCTTC,CASSLLAGGYNEQFF
.,TRBJ2-6,.,TRBV5-1,TGCGCCAGCAGCGCACCCAACAGGGTTGACAACGTCCTGACTTTC,CASSAPNRVDNVLTF
.,TRBJ2-1,TRBD1,TRBV11-2,TGTGCCAGCAGCTTCGGACAGGGGACCTACAATGAGCAGTTCTTC,CASSFGQGTYNEQFF
once,TRBJ1-1,.,TRBV7-8,TGTGCCAGCAGCTTAGCGGGGGCCTTCACTGAAGCTTTCTTT,CASSLAGAFTEAFF
.,TRBJ2-1,TRBD1,TRBV14,TGTGCCAGCAGCCCAGGACAGGGATACAATGAGCAGTTCTTC,CASSPGQGYNEQFF
.,TRBJ2-5,.,TRBV15,TGTGCCACCAGCAGAGAAGAGGAAGAGACCCAGTACTTC,CATSREEEETQYF
.,TRBJ1-1,.,TRBV7-9,TGTGCCAGCAGCTTCGGGGGGCAAACTGAAGCTTTCTTT,CASSFGGQTEAFF
.,TRBJ1-1,.,TRBV6-5,TGTGCCAGCAGTAGGGGGGGTGACACTGAAGCTTTCTTT,CASSRGGDTEAFF
.,TRBJ1-1,.,TRBV28,TGTGCCAGCAGTCTGGGCCCTGAACGGGGAGCTTTCTTT,CASSLGPERGAFF
.,TRBJ1-1,.,TRBV7-8,TGTGCCAGCAGCTTAGCCAGGGAGAACACTGAAGCTTTCTTT,CASSLARENTEAFF
.,TRBJ1-1,TRBD1,TRBV6-5,TGTGCCAGCAGGGACAGGGTGGACACTGAAGCTTTCTTT,CASRDRVDTEAFF
.,TRBJ1-2,.,TRBV14,TGTGCCAGCAGCCAAGATAGCTCCGCTAACTATGGCTACACCTTC,CASSQDSSANYGYTF
once,TRBJ1-4,TRBD1,TRBV5-6,TGTGCCAGCAGCGTGACAGGGGGAATGACTAATGAAAAACTGTTTTTT,CASSVTGGMTNEKLFF
.,TRBJ2-3,TRBD2,TRBV30,TGTGCCTGGAGTGCCGCTAGCGGGGGGACCACAGATACGCAGTATTTT,CAWSAASGGTTDTQYF
once,TRBJ2-5,.,TRBV7-7,TGTGCCAGCAGCTTAAGCAGCGGGCAAGAGACCCAGTACTTC,CASSLSSGQETQYF
once,TRBJ1-5,TRBD1,TRBV2,TGTGCCAGCAGTGTAGGGACAGGCTATAGCAATCAGCCCCAGCATTTT,CASSVGTGYSNQPQHF
.,TRBJ2-7,.,TRBV6-1,TGTGCCAGCAGTCGTCAGGGCTACGAGCAGTACTTC,CASSRQGYEQYF
once,TRBJ1-2,TRBD1,TRBV6-1,TGTGCCAGCAGTGCCTCGGGACAGGGTTATGGCTACACCTTC,CASSASGQGYGYTF
.,TRBJ2-3,.,TRBV28,TGTGCCAGCAGTTTACGGGGGGCATCAGATACGCAGTATTTT,CASSLRGASDTQYF
.,TRBJ2-1,TRBD2,TRBV14,TGTGCCAGCTCACATGGGGGTAGCGGGATTCCCTACAATGAGCAGTTCTTC,CASSHGGSGIPYNEQFF
.,TRBJ2-6,.,TRBV7-2,TGTGCCAGCAGCTTAGGTGGGGGCGCGCTCTCTGGGGCCAACGTCCTGACTTTC,CASSLGGGALSGANVLTF